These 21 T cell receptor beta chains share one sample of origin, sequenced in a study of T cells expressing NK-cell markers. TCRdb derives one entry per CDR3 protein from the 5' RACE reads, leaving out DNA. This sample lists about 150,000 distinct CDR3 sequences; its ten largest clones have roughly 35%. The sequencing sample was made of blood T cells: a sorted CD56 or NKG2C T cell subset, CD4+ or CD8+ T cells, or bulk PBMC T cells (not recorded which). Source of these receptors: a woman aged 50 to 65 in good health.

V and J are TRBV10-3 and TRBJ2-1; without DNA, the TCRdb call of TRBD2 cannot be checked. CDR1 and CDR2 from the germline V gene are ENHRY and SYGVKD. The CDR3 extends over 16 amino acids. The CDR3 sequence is CAISESLAGAGNEQFF.

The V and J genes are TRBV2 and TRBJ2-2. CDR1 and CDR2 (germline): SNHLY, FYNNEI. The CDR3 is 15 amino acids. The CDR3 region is CASSESGEDTGELFF.

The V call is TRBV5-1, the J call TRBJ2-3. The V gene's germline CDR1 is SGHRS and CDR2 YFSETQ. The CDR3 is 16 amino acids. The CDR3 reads CASSPTLGRDTDTQYF.

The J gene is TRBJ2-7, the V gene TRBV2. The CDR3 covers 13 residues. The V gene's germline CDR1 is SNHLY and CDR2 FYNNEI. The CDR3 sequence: CAILRRDSYEQYF.

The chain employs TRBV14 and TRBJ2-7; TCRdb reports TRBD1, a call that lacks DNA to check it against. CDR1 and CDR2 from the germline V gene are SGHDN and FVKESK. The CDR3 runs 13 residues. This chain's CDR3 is CASSSTGGSEQYF.

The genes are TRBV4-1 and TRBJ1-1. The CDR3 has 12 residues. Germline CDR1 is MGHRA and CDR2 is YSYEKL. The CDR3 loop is CASSLGDSEAFF.

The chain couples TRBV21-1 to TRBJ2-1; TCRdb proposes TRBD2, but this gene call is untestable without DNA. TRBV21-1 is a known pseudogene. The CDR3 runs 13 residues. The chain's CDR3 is CASSKGGRGEQFF.

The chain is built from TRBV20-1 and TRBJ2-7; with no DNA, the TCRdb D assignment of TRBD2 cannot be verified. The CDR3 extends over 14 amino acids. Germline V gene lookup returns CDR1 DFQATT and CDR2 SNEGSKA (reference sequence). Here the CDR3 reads CSARGTSGSYEQYF.

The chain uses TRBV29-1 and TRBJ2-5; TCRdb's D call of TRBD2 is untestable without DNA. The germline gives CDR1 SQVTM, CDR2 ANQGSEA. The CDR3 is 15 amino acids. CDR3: CSVVRLAGVGETQYF.

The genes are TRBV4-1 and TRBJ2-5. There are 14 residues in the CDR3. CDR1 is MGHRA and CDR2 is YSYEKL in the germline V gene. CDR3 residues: CASSPRASGETQYF.

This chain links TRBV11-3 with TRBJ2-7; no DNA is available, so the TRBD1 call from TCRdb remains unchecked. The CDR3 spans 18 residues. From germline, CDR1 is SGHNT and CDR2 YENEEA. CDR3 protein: CASTMPGSADNRDHEQYF. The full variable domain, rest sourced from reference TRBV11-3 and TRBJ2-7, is EAGVVQSPRYKIIEKKQPVAFWCNPISGHNTLYWYLQNLGQGPELLIRYENEEAVDDSQLPKDRFSAERLKGVDSTLKIQPAELGDSAVYLCASTMPGSADNRDHEQYFGPGTRLTVT.

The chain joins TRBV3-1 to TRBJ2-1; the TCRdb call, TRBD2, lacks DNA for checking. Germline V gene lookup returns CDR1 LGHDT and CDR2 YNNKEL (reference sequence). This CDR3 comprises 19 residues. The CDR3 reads CASSHEAGGYQSSYNEQFF.

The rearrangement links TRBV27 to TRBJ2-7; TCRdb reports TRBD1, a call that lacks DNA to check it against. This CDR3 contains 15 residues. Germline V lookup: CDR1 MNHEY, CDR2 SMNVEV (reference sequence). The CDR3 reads CASSSAGTGVYEQYF.

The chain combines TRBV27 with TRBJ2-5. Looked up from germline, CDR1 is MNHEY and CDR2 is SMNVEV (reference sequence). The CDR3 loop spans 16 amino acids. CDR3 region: CASSSGTVSNGKTQYF.

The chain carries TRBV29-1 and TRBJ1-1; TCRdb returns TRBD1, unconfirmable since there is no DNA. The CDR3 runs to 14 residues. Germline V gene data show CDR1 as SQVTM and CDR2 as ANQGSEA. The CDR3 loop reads CSVDIRGADTEAFF.

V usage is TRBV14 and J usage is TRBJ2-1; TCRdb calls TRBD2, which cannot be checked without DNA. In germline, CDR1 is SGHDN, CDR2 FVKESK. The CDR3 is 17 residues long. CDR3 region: CASSQARARRLYNEQFF. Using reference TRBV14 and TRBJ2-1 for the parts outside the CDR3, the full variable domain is EAGVTQFPSHSVIEKGQTVTLRCDPISGHDNLYWYRRVMGKEIKFLLHFVKESKQDESGMPNNRFLAERTGGTYSTLKVQPAELEDSGVYFCASSQARARRLYNEQFFGPGTRLTVL.

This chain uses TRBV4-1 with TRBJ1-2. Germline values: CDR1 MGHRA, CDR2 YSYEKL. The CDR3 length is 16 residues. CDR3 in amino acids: CASSRVEDSSNYGYTF.

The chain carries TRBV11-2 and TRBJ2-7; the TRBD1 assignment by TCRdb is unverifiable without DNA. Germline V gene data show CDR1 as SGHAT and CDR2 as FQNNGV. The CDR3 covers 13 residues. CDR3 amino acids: CASSFRDRSEQYF.

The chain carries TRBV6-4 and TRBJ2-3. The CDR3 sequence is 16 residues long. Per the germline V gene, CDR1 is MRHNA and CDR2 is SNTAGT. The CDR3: CASSDSGTSGTDTQYF.

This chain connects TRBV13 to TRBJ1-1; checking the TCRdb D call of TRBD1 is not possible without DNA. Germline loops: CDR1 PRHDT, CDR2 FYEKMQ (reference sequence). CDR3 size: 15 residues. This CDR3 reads CASSSIRDTDTEAFF.

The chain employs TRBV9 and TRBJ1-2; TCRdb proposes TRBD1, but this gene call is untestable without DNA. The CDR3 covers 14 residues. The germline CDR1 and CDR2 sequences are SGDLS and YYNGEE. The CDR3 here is CASSGPGHLHGYTF.